The sequence of this TCR beta chain was determined in a study of blood T cell repertoires in COVID-19. Turning to the study itself: Samples taken during acute and convalescent COVID-19 were collected in the United States, Italy and Spain. Nucleic acid was either cDNA or gDNA, and it came from T cells, B-cell-depleted T cells, or PBMCs.

This CDR3 region has 15 residues. With 1 base clipped from V and 5 bases from J, the junction kept 5 bases outside the gene matches. CDR1 is SEHNR and CDR2 is FQNEAQ in the germline V gene (reference sequence). Original analysis: For nucleated cells, counts were estimated from reference gene primer amplification. The assay was immunoSEQ multiplex PCR, and TCRdb's table has in-frame clones only and misses some. That table supplies the V and J calls and clone size; D and trimming were determined from the DNA. The table includes 150,000 to 200,000 clones, approximately 87% detected once. The Seattle patients, enrolled during active infection, were followed longitudinally.

This clonotype was obtained from a woman aged 70 to 79 with COVID-19, enrolled during active disease. The sequencing input was peripheral blood. This chain joins TRBV7-9 and TRBJ2-5; 9 nucleotides match TRBD2. CDR3: CASSLVGLAMETQYF. The CDR3, as DNA: TGTGCCAGCAGCTTAGTCGGACTAGCGATGGAGACCCAGTACTTC.